This TCR beta chain originates from a study of T cell responses to AZD1222 COVID-19 vaccine. This clone showed up just a few times. The table came from immunoSEQ multiplex PCR; TCRdb's copy has only in-frame clones and leaves some out. The profile shows over 50,000 clones, about 83% of them singletons. CDR3 size: 12 residues. Germline V lookup: CDR1 DFQATT, CDR2 SNEGSKA (reference sequence). Trimming took 3 bases from V and 0 from J, leaving 6 bases between them. The source material was peripheral blood, sampled on day 0 of AZD1222 vaccination. This rearrangement joins TRBV20-1 to TRBJ2-7; D unresolved. This sequence was found in an adult in good health. CDR3 nucleotide sequence: TGCAGTGCTAGTGGCAGCTCCTACGAGCAGTACTTC. It yields the protein CSASGSSYEQYF.